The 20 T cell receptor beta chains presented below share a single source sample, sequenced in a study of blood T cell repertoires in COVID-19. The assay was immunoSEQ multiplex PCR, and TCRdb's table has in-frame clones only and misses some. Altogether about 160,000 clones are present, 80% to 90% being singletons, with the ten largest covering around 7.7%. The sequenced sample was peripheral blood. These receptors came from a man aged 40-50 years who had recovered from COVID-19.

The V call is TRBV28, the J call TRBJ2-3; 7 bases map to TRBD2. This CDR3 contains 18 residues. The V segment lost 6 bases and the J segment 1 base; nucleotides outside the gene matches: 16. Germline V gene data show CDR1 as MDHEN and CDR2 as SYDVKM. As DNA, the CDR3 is TGTGCCAGCAGACCCAAGACCCGGACTAGGGCGGGCACAGATACGCAGTATTTT. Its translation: CASRPKTRTRAGTDTQYF. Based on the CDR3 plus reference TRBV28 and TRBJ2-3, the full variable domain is DVKVTQSSRYLVKRTGEKVFLECVQDMDHENMFWYRQDPGLGLRLIYFSYDVKMKEKGDIPEGYSVSREKKERFSLILESASTNQTSMYLCASRPKTRTRAGTDTQYFGPGTRLTVL.

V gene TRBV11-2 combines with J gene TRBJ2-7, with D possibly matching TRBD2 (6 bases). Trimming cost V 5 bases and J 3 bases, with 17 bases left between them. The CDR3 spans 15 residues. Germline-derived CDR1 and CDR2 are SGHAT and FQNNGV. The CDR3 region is CASSPWGRLLYEQYF. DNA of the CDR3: TGTGCCAGCAGCCCCTGGGGGAGGCTCCTCTACGAGCAGTACTTC.

The CDR3 nucleotides are TGTGCCAGCAGACCCCAGGTTCCGGTCGGCACTGAAGCTTTCTTT. Translated: CASRPQVPVGTEAFF. The chain carries TRBV7-9 and TRBJ1-1; D is unclear. CDR1 and CDR2 from the germline V gene are SEHNR and FQNEAQ (reference sequence). Trimming took 6 bases from V and 4 from J, leaving 18 bases between them. The CDR3 is made up of 15 amino acids.

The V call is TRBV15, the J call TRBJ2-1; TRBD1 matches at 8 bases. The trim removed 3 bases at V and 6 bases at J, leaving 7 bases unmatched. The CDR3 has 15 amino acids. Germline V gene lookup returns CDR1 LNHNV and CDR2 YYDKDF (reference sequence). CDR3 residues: CATSRVDRVGNEQFF. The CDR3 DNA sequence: TGTGCCACCAGCAGGGTGGACAGGGTTGGCAATGAGCAGTTCTTC.

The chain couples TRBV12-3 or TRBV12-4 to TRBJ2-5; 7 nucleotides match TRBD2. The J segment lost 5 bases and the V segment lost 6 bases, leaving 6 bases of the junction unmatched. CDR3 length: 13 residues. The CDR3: CASSHGLEETQYF. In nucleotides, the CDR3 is TGTGCCAGCAGCCATGGACTAGAGGAGACCCAGTACTTC.

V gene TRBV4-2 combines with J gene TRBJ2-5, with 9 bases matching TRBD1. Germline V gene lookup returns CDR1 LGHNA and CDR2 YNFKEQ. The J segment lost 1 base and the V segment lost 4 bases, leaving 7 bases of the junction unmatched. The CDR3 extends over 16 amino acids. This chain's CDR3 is CASSLTGGVPQETQYF. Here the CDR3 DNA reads TGTGCCAGCAGCCTAACAGGGGGCGTCCCCCAAGAGACCCAGTACTTC.

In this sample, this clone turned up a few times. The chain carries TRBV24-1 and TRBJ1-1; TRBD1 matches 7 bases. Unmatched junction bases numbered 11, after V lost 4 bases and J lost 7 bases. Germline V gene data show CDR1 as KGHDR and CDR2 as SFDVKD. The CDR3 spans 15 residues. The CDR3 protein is CATSDNRGNVGEAFF. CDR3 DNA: TGTGCCACCAGTGACAACAGGGGAAATGTGGGTGAAGCTTTCTTT.

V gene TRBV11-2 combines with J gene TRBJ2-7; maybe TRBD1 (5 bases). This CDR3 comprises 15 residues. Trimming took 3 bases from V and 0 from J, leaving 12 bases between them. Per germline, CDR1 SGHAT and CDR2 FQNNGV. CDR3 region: CASSFPGPSSYEQYF. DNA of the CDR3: TGTGCCAGCAGCTTTCCAGGGCCCAGCTCCTACGAGCAGTACTTC.

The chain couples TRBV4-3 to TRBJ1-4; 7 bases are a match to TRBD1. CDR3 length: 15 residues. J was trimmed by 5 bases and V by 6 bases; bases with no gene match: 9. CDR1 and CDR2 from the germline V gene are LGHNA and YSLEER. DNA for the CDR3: TGCGCCAGCAGACGAATACAGGGGATCAATGAAAAACTGTTTTTT. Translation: CASRRIQGINEKLFF.

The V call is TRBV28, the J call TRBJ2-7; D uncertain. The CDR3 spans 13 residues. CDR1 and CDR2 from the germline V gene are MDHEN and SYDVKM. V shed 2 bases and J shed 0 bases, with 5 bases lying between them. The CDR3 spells CASSLHSSYEQYF. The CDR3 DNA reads TGTGCCAGCAGTTTACACAGCTCCTACGAGCAGTACTTC.

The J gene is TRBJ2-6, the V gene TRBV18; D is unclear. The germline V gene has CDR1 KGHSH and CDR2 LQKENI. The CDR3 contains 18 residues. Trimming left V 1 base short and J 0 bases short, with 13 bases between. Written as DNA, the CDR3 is TGTGCCAGCTCACCACACGTCGCACTACCCTCTGGGGCCAACGTCCTGACTTTC. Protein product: CASSPHVALPSGANVLTF.

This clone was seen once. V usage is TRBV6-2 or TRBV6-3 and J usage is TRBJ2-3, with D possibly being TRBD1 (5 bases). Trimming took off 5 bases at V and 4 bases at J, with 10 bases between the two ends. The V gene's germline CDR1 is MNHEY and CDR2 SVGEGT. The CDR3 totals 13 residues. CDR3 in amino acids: CASSLGRADTQYF. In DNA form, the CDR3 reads TGTGCCAGCAGTCTGGGGCGTGCAGATACGCAGTATTTT.

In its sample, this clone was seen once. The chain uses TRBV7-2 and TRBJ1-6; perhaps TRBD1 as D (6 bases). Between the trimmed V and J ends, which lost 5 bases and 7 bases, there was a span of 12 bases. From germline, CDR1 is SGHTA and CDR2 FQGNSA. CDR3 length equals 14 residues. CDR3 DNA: TGTGCCAGCAGCCCTGACAGGTTAAATTCACCCCTCCACTTT. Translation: CASSPDRLNSPLHF.

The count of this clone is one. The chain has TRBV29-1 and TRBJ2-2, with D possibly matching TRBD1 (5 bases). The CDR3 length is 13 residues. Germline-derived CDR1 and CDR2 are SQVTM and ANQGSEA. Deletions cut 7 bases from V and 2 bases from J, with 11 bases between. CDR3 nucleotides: TGCAGCGCCAAGACAGTCAACACCGGGGAGCTGTTTTTT. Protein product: CSAKTVNTGELFF.

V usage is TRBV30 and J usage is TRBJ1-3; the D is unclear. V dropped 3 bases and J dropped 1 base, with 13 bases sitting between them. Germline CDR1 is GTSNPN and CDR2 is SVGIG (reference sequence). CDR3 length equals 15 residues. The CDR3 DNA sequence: TGTGCCTGGAGCCACGGGATCCCGTCTGGAAACACCATATATTTT. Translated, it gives CAWSHGIPSGNTIYF. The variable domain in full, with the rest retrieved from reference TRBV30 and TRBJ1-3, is SQTIHQWPATLVQPVGSPLSLECTVEGTSNPNLYWYRQAAGRGLQLLFYSVGIGQISSEVPQNLSASRPQDRQFILSSKKLLLSDSGFYLCAWSHGIPSGNTIYFGEGSWLTVV.

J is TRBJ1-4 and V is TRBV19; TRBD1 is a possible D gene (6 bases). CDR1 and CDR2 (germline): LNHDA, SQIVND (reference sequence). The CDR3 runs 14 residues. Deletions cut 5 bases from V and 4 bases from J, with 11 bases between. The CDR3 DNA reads TGTGCCAGTAGTCGGACAGACCGTAATGAAAAACTGTTTTTT. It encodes CASSRTDRNEKLFF.

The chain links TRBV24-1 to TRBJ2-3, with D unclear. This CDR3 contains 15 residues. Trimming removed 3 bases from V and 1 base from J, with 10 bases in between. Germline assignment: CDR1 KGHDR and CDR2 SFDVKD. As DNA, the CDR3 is TGTGCCACCAGTGATGCTAATATTCGCACAGATACGCAGTATTTT. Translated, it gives CATSDANIRTDTQYF.

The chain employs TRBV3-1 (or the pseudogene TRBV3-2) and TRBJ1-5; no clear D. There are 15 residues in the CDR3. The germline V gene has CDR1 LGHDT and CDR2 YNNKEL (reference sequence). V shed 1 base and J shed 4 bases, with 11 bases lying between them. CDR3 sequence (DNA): TGTGCCAGCAGCCAAGGGACTAGCGGAAATCAGCCCCAGCATTTT. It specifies CASSQGTSGNQPQHF.

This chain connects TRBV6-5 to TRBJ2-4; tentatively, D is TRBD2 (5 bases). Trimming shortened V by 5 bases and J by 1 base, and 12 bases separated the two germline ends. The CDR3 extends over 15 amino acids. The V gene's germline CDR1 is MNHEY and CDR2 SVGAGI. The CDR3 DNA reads TGTGCCAGCAGTCCGGAGGAAGGGGCCAAAAACATTCAGTACTTC. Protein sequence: CASSPEEGAKNIQYF.

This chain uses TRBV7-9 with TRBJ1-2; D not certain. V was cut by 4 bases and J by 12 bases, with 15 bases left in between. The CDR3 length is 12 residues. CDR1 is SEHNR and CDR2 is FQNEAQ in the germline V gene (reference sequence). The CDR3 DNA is TGTGCCAGCAGCTCCGTCGGCTCTCGGGACACCTTC. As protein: CASSSVGSRDTF.